This T cell receptor beta chain was identified in a study of long-term antiretroviral therapy in people with HIV. They ran version v3.0 of the immunoSEQ assay at survey level. Sequenced by immunoSEQ multiplex PCR; TCRdb stores in-frame clones only, minus some. The data hold some 28,000 clones, with around 80% observed a single time. This CDR3 has 14 residues. Germline assignment: CDR1 MNHEY and CDR2 SMNVEV (reference sequence). The V segment lost 7 bases and the J segment 3 bases; nucleotides outside the gene matches: 7. The sequencing used unsorted PBMCs, collected 1.5 years before starting antiretroviral therapy. The receptor was isolated from a man aged 18 to 30 with HIV. This chain connects TRBV27 to TRBJ2-3, with 7 bases aligning to TRBD2. The CDR3 loop is CASTGRFSTDTQYF. In DNA, the CDR3 is TGTGCCAGCACCGGGAGGTTCAGTACAGATACGCAGTATTTT.